The entry below gives a single TCR beta chain sequence along with its context. These data come from a study of early T cells in non-severe SARS-CoV-2 infection. TCRdb fed the 5' RACE reads into MiXCR, producing one record per CDR3 protein. Of some 66,000 distinct CDR3 sequences listed, roughly an eighth were seen once; the top ten hold roughly 4%. Between the trimmed V and J ends, which lost 6 bases and 0 bases, there was a span of 3 bases. The CDR3 covers 11 residues. Germline V gives CDR1 MDHEN, CDR2 SYDVKM. The receptor comes from an adult who was a healthcare worker with PCR-confirmed SARS-CoV-2 infection or an uninfected control (not recorded which). V and J are TRBV28 and TRBJ2-7, with D hard to call. Sequenced sample: whole blood. DNA for the CDR3: TGTGCCAGCAGCATCTCCTACGAGCAGTACTTC. This gives the protein CASSISYEQYF.